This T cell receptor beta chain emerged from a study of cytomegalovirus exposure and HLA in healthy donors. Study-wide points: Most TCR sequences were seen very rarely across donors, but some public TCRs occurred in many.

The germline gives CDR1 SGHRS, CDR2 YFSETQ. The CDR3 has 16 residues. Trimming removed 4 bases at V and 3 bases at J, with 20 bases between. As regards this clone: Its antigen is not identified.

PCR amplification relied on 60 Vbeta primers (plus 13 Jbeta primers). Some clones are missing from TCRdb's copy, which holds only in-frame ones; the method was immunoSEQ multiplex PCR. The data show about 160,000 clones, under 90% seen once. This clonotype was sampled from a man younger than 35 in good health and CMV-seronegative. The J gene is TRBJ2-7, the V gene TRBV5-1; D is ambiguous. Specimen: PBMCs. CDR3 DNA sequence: TGCGCCAGCAGCCCCCCCCCTGGGCAAGCCTTCTACGAGCAGTACTTC. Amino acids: CASSPPPGQAFYEQYF. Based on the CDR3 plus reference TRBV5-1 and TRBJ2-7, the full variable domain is KAGVTQTPRYLIKTRGQQVTLSCSPISGHRSVSWYQQTPGQGLQFLFEYFSETQRNKGNFPGRFSGRQFSNSRSEMNVSTLELGDSALYLCASSPPPGQAFYEQYFGPGTRLTVT.